The 32 T cell receptor beta chains given below trace back to one sample, sequenced in a study of a mutant IDH1 vaccine in newly diagnosed glioma. The time point denotes: baseline, week 1 (first vaccination visit). The treatment here: pre-vaccination baseline after standard-of-care therapy. Using immunoSEQ multiplex PCR, the repertoire was profiled, and TCRdb retains in-frame clones only, with some absent. The sample contains around 92,000 clones, 83% of which appear only once. Sequences were derived from PBMCs, sampled from a glioma patient treated with radiotherapy, temozolomide or both. Receptor source: a woman aged 50 to 65 with glioma.

This clone was observed once. The chain recombines TRBV4-1 with TRBJ1-4; 8 bases match TRBD1. This CDR3 comprises 16 residues. Germline CDR1 MGHRA, CDR2 YSYEKL. The trim removed 3 bases at V and 7 bases at J, leaving 10 bases unmatched. CDR3 residues: CASSHKFGQGLEKLFF. CDR3 bases: TGCGCCAGCAGCCACAAATTCGGACAGGGCCTTGAAAAACTGTTTTTT.

The CDR3 DNA reads TGTGCCAGCAGCTTGCCCACAGGGATGGACACTGAAGCTTTCTTT. This translates into CASSLPTGMDTEAFF. The chain recombines TRBV5-5 with TRBJ1-1, with a weak D call TRBD1 (6 bases). Looked up from germline, CDR1 is SGHKS and CDR2 is YYEKEE (reference sequence). The CDR3 covers 15 residues. With 1 base removed from V and 3 bases from J, the gap between germline ends came to 13 bases. The whole variable domain, filled in from reference TRBV5-5 and TRBJ1-1, reads DAGVTQSPTHLIKTRGQQVTLRCSPISGHKSVSWYQQVLGQGPQFIFQYYEKEERGRGNFPDRFSARQFPNYSSELNVNALLLGDSALYLCASSLPTGMDTEAFFGQGTRLTVV.

Only one count was recorded for this clone. The chain combines TRBV18 with TRBJ2-3, with 9 bases aligning to TRBD1. The CDR3 has 15 residues. Per the germline V gene, CDR1 is KGHSH and CDR2 is LQKENI. J was trimmed by 2 bases and V by 3 bases; bases with no gene match: 3. Here the CDR3 reads CASSPGQGDTDTQYF. The CDR3 coding sequence is TGTGCCAGCTCACCGGGACAGGGAGACACAGATACGCAGTATTTT.

This chain uses TRBV5-1 with TRBJ2-2; D not certain. Germline V CDR1 and CDR2: SGHRS, YFSETQ. The CDR3 loop spans 13 amino acids. Trimming removed 6 bases at V and 4 bases at J, with 10 bases between. CDR3 coding DNA: TGCGCCAGCATCGGGCAGAGCACCGGGGAGCTGTTTTTT. It is translated as CASIGQSTGELFF.

The chain combines TRBV4-3 with TRBJ2-3, with TRBD2 matching over 7 bases. With V trimmed by 2 bases and J by 2 bases, 13 bases remained unmatched. Looked up from germline, CDR1 is LGHNA and CDR2 is YSLEER. This CDR3 is 18 amino acids long. CDR3 residues: CASSQPPRLAESTDTQYF. The CDR3 DNA reads TGCGCCAGCAGCCAACCGCCCCGTCTAGCGGAGTCCACAGATACGCAGTATTTT.

As regards this clone: This CDR3 is also generated by other DNA sequences in the sample. The chain is built from TRBV27 and TRBJ1-2, with D unclear. CDR1 and CDR2 from the germline V gene are MNHEY and SMNVEV (reference sequence). The CDR3 runs to 13 residues. V was pared by 6 bases and J by 0 bases, with 8 bases between. The CDR3 DNA reads as TGTGCCAGCAGCCTAGCGGCTAACTATGGCTACACCTTC. Its protein is CASSLAANYGYTF.

The chain has TRBV11-2 and TRBJ2-3; D gene uncertain. This CDR3 has 12 residues. Trimming shortened V by 7 bases and J by 0 bases, and 5 bases separated the two germline ends. From germline, CDR1 is SGHAT and CDR2 FQNNGV. Written as DNA, the CDR3 is TGTGCCAGCACCCTTAGCACAGATACGCAGTATTTT. This encodes CASTLSTDTQYF.

This chain links TRBV7-9 with TRBJ2-1, with D tentatively TRBD1 (6 bases). The V and J ends lost 3 bases and 6 bases respectively, with 15 bases between them. The germline V gene has CDR1 SEHNR and CDR2 FQNEAQ (reference sequence). The CDR3 loop spans 15 amino acids. The CDR3 DNA sequence: TGTGCCAGCAGCTTCCCCACAGGGCGGAGCAATGAGCAGTTCTTC. This translates into CASSFPTGRSNEQFF.

This chain joins TRBV5-4 and TRBJ2-7; 12 bases are shared with TRBD1. J was trimmed by 6 bases and V by 4 bases; bases with no gene match: 8. This CDR3 comprises 15 residues. In germline, CDR1 is SGHNT, CDR2 YYREEE (reference sequence). The CDR3 loop is CASSKGGDRGLEQYF. CDR3 bases: TGTGCCAGCAGCAAGGGAGGGGACAGGGGGCTCGAGCAGTACTTC. Full variable domain (missing parts from reference TRBV5-4 and TRBJ2-7): ETGVTQSPTHLIKTRGQQVTLRCSSQSGHNTVSWYQQALGQGPQFIFQYYREEENGRGNFPPRFSGLQFPNYSSELNVNALELDDSALYLCASSKGGDRGLEQYFGPGTRLTVT.

The chain carries TRBV10-1 and TRBJ1-2; 7 bases match TRBD1. Unmatched junction bases numbered 12, after V lost 4 bases and J lost 1 base. The CDR3 runs to 17 residues. From germline, CDR1 is WNHNN and CDR2 SYGVQD (reference sequence). The chain's CDR3 is CASSVFRGWVLNYGYTF. CDR3 sequence (DNA): TGCGCCAGCAGTGTTTTCAGGGGGTGGGTTCTTAACTATGGCTACACCTTC.

The genes are TRBV5-1 and TRBJ2-1; D gene unclear. The CDR3 runs 11 residues. Trimming shortened V by 5 bases and J by 12 bases, and 12 bases separated the two germline ends. Germline V lookup: CDR1 SGHRS, CDR2 YFSETQ. The CDR3 protein is CASRLGERQFF. Written as DNA, the CDR3 is TGCGCCAGCAGGCTGGGCGAGAGGCAGTTCTTC.

This clone has only a few counts. V and J are TRBV6-5 and TRBJ1-1, with a tentative D call TRBD1 (6 bases). V lost 7 bases and J 4 bases, leaving 7 bases between the germline ends. CDR3 length: 11 amino acids. Germline CDR1 reads MNHEY; CDR2 reads SVGAGI. For the CDR3, the DNA is TGTGCCAGCATGGGGGCCACTGAAGCTTTCTTT. As protein: CASMGATEAFF.

The chain combines TRBV5-1 with TRBJ2-1, with 9 bases that match TRBD2. The CDR3 is made up of 14 amino acids. The junction had 3 bases not matched to a gene; V was cut back by 1 base and J by 7 bases. Germline V gene lookup returns CDR1 SGHRS and CDR2 YFSETQ. The CDR3 protein is CASSLSGGRNEQFF. CDR3 DNA sequence: TGCGCCAGCAGCTTGAGCGGGGGGAGAAATGAGCAGTTCTTC.

This clone appeared a few times. The J gene is TRBJ1-4, the V gene TRBV2; the match to TRBD1 covers 8 bases. CDR1 and CDR2 from the germline V gene are SNHLY and FYNNEI. This CDR3 is built from 13 residues. J gave up 2 bases and V 8 bases, and 1 base lay outside the gene matches. Written as DNA, the CDR3 is TGTGCCAGCGGACAGGGCACTAATGAAAAACTGTTTTTT. It yields the protein CASGQGTNEKLFF. The variable domain in full, with the rest retrieved from reference TRBV2 and TRBJ1-4, is EPEVTQTPSHQVTQMGQEVILRCVPISNHLYFYWYRQILGQKVEFLVSFYNNEISEKSEIFDDQFSVERPDGSNFTLKIRSTKLEDSAMYFCASGQGTNEKLFFGSGTQLSVL.

V usage is TRBV7-8 and J usage is TRBJ2-5; D is tentatively TRBD1 or TRBD2 (5 bases each). The CDR3 runs 14 residues. V shed 7 bases and J shed 5 bases, with 17 bases lying between them. Germline CDR1 reads SGHVS; CDR2 reads FQNEAQ. CDR3 DNA: TGTGCCAGCAACTGGGGGTTAGCCGGGGAGACCCAGTACTTC. It encodes CASNWGLAGETQYF.

This clone was detected once. The junction shows a germline mismatch at one end, possibly a read error. The chain is built from TRBV6-1 and TRBJ1-1, with D hard to call. The CDR3 is 10 residues long. Germline lookup yields CDR1 MNHNS and CDR2 SASEGT. CDR3: CASSEALQVW. The CDR3 nucleotides read TGTGCCAGCAGTGAAGCGCTTCAGGTCTGG.

With respect to this clone: One end of the junction does not line up with germline, which may come from a read error. CDR3 nucleotide sequence: TGTGCCAGCAGGGAAGGACAGGGAATTCGACTGTTTTTT. This encodes CASREGQGIRLFF. J is TRBJ1-4 and V is TRBV2; 8 nucleotides line up with TRBD1. The CDR3 sequence is 13 residues long. Germline V lookup: CDR1 SNHLY, CDR2 FYNNEI.

The rearrangement uses TRBV6-5 and TRBJ1-6; D unresolved. Trimming left V 2 bases short and J 8 bases short, with 10 bases between. Germline V lookup: CDR1 MNHEY, CDR2 SVGAGI. The CDR3 loop spans 14 amino acids. This CDR3 reads CASSYAAVDSPLHF. The CDR3 bases are TGTGCCAGCAGTTACGCTGCGGTTGATTCACCCCTCCACTTT.

This clone has more than one count but fewer than ten. The gene calls are TRBV27 and TRBJ1-2, with TRBD1 matching over 9 bases. The CDR3 sequence is 12 residues long. The trim removed 6 bases at V and 7 bases at J, leaving 3 bases unmatched. Germline assignment: CDR1 MNHEY and CDR2 SMNVEV (reference sequence). The CDR3 nucleotides are TGTGCCAGCAGACAGGGGGCAGGTGGCTACACCTTC. Residues: CASRQGAGGYTF.

The rearrangement joins TRBV2 to TRBJ2-7, with 8 nucleotides matching TRBD1. With 6 bases clipped from V and 5 bases from J, the junction kept 6 bases outside the gene matches. Germline values: CDR1 SNHLY, CDR2 FYNNEI. This CDR3 is 13 amino acids long. Written as DNA, the CDR3 is TGTGCCAGCAGGGCGACAGGGGAGCACGAGCAGTACTTC. Protein product: CASRATGEHEQYF. Drawing the rest from reference TRBV2 and TRBJ2-7, the complete variable domain is EPEVTQTPSHQVTQMGQEVILRCVPISNHLYFYWYRQILGQKVEFLVSFYNNEISEKSEIFDDQFSVERPDGSNFTLKIRSTKLEDSAMYFCASRATGEHEQYFGPGTRLTVT.

The rearrangement uses TRBV5-6 and TRBJ2-7, with D possibly being TRBD1 (6 bases). Per the germline V gene, CDR1 is SGHDT and CDR2 is YYEEEE. The CDR3 length is 13 residues. V was clipped by 5 bases and J by 1 base, with 10 bases between them. CDR3 bases: TGTGCCAGCAGACACCAGGGGTCCTACGAGCAGTACTTC. This translates into CASRHQGSYEQYF.

V and J are TRBV28 and TRBJ2-2; no definite D call. Germline CDR1 and CDR2: MDHEN and SYDVKM. This CDR3 region has 11 residues. Trimming removed 3 bases from V and 6 bases from J, with 2 bases in between. CDR3 region: CASSFPGELFF. CDR3 bases: TGTGCCAGCAGTTTCCCCGGGGAGCTGTTTTTT.

The chain carries TRBV5-1 and TRBJ2-5; the match to TRBD1 covers 9 bases. CDR3 length: 14 amino acids. Germline assignment: CDR1 SGHRS and CDR2 YFSETQ. The J segment lost 8 bases and the V segment lost 3 bases, leaving 8 bases of the junction unmatched. For the CDR3, the DNA is TGCGCCAGCAGCTACGGACAGGGGACGTCAACCCAGTACTTC. The encoded protein is CASSYGQGTSTQYF.

Only one count was recorded for this clone. This sample includes further DNA sequences coding for the same CDR3. This rearrangement joins TRBV18 to TRBJ2-3; D is perhaps TRBD1 (6 bases). There are 12 residues in the CDR3. Per germline, CDR1 KGHSH and CDR2 LQKENI. The V end was cut by 6 bases, the J end by 9 bases, with 13 bases between. Here the CDR3 reads CASSPIGGTQYF. The DNA of the CDR3 is TGTGCCAGCTCCCCTATAGGGGGAACGCAGTATTTT.

V and J are TRBV4-1 and TRBJ1-4; D is perhaps TRBD1 (6 bases). V was clipped by 1 base and J by 4 bases, with 10 bases between them. The CDR3 has 15 amino acids. The germline V gene encodes CDR1 MGHRA and CDR2 YSYEKL. CDR3 DNA: TGCGCCAGCAGCCAAGCTCAGGGGTATAATGAAAAACTGTTTTTT. It specifies CASSQAQGYNEKLFF.

V usage is TRBV5-4 and J usage is TRBJ1-1, with no clear D. V was trimmed by 4 bases and J by 1 base, leaving 14 bases between them. Germline lookup yields CDR1 SGHNT and CDR2 YYREEE (reference sequence). The CDR3 has 15 amino acids. CDR3 protein: CASSPSRQKNTEAFF. The CDR3 DNA is TGTGCCAGCAGCCCTTCTCGGCAGAAGAACACTGAAGCTTTCTTT.

The CDR3 coding sequence is TGCGCCAGCATCAGGGAATTAAACACCGGGGAGCTGTTTTTT. It yields the protein CASIRELNTGELFF. The chain uses TRBV5-1 and TRBJ2-2, with D tentatively TRBD1 (5 bases). Trimming removed 6 bases at V and 2 bases at J, with 11 bases between. The CDR3 runs to 14 residues. From germline, CDR1 is SGHRS and CDR2 YFSETQ.

The rearrangement links TRBV12-5 to TRBJ2-1; D is possibly TRBD1 or TRBD2 (6 bases each). The CDR3 loop spans 14 amino acids. Trimming left V 6 bases short and J 5 bases short, with 14 bases between. Per germline, CDR1 LGHNT and CDR2 FRNRAP. Here the CDR3 DNA reads TGTGCTAGTGGACAGGGACTCTTTAACAATGAGCAGTTCTTC. Translation: CASGQGLFNNEQFF.

As DNA, the CDR3 is TGTGCCAGCAGTGAGGCAGGGCTGGTCCCCTACGAGCAGTACTTC. Translation: CASSEAGLVPYEQYF. The chain employs TRBV25-1 and TRBJ2-7; possible D gene TRBD1, 5 bases. CDR3 length equals 15 residues. The germline V gene has CDR1 MGHDK and CDR2 SYGVNS. Trimming cost V 3 bases and J 2 bases, with 14 bases left between them.

The chain is built from TRBV7-8 and TRBJ2-5; TRBD1 matches 8 bases. This CDR3 region has 13 residues. The trim removed 4 bases at V and 4 bases at J, leaving 2 bases unmatched. The germline gives CDR1 SGHVS, CDR2 FQNEAQ. The DNA for the CDR3 is TGTGCCAGCAGCTCGGACAGGGCAGAGACCCAGTACTTC. This encodes CASSSDRAETQYF.

The V and J genes are TRBV6-5 and TRBJ2-3; TRBD1 aligns across 9 bases. V lost 4 bases to trimming and J lost 0 bases; unmatched junction nucleotides: 2. The length of the CDR3 is 15 residues. Germline V gene data show CDR1 as MNHEY and CDR2 as SVGAGI. The CDR3 sequence is CASSLQGASTDTQYF. Written as DNA, the CDR3 is TGTGCCAGCAGTTTACAGGGGGCTAGCACAGATACGCAGTATTTT.

This sequence joins TRBV18 and TRBJ2-3; D is unresolved. The CDR3 loop spans 13 amino acids. The ends were cut back, 3 bases at V and 5 bases at J, with 9 bases in the middle. Germline V gene lookup returns CDR1 KGHSH and CDR2 LQKENI. CDR3: CASSPDRGDTQYF. The CDR3 DNA is TGTGCCAGCTCACCTGACCGCGGAGATACGCAGTATTTT.